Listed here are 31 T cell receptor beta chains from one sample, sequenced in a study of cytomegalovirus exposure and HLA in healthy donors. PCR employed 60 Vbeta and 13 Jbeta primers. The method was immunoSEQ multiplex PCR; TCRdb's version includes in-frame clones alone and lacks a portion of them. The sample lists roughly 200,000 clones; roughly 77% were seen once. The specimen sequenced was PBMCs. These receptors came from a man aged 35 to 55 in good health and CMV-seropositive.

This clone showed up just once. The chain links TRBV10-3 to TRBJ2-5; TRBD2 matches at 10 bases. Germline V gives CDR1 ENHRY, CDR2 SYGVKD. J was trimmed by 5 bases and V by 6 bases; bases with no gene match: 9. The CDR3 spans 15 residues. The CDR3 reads CAISAGTSAGETQYF. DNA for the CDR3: TGTGCCATCAGCGCCGGGACTAGCGCGGGGGAGACCCAGTACTTC.

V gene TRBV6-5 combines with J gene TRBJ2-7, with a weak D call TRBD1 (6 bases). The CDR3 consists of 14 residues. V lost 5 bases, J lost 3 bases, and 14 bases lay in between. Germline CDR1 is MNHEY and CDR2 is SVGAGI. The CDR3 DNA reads TGTGCCAGCAGTGCAGGGGAGCTGGGCTACGAGCAGTACTTC. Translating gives CASSAGELGYEQYF.

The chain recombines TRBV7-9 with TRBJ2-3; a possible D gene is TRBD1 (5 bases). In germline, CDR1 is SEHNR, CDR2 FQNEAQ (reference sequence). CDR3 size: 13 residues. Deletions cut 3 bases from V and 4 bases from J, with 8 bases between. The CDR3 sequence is CASSFAGSDTQYF. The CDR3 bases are TGTGCCAGCAGCTTTGCAGGGTCAGATACGCAGTATTTT.

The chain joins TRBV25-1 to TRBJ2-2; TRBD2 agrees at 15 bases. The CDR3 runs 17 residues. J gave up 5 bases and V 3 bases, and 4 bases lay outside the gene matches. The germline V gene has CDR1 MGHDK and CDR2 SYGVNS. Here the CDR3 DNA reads TGTGCCAGCAGTGACGGACTAGCGGGAGGGGGGACCGGGGAGCTGTTTTTT. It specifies CASSDGLAGGGTGELFF.

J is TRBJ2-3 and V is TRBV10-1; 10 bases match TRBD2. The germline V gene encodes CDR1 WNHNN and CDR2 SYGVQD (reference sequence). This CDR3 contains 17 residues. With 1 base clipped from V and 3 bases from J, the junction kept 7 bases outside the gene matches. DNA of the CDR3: TGCGCCAGCAGTGAGTACCCTAGCGGGGGTGCGACAGATACGCAGTATTTT. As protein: CASSEYPSGGATDTQYF.

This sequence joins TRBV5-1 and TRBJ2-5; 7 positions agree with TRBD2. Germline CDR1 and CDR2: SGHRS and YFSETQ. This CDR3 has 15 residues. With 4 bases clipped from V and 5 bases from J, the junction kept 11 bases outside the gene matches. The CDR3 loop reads CASSRVAGVDETQYF. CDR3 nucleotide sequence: TGCGCCAGCAGCCGAGTCGCGGGAGTGGATGAGACCCAGTACTTC.

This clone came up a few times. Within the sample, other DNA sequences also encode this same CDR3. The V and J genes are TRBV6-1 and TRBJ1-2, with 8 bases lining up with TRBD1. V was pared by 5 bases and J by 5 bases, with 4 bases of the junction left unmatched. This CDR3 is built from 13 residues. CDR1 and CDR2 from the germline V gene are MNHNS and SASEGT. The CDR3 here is CASSPDRDYGYTF. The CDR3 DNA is TGTGCCAGCAGTCCGGACAGGGATTATGGCTACACCTTC.

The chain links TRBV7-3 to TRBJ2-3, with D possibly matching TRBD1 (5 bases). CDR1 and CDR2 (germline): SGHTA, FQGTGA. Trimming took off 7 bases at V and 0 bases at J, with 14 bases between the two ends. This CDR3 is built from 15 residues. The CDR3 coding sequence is TGTGCCAGCACAGCCCAGGGAATTAGCACAGATACGCAGTATTTT. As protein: CASTAQGISTDTQYF.

CDR3 sequence: CASSFRGLDYGYTF. The DNA of the CDR3 is TGTGCCAGCAGCTTCAGGGGGCTGGACTATGGCTACACCTTC. The chain is built from TRBV5-6 and TRBJ1-2; 8 nucleotides agree with TRBD1. Germline V lookup: CDR1 SGHDT, CDR2 YYEEEE. Trimming took 2 bases from V and 3 from J; bases not matched to a gene: 3. This CDR3 is built from 14 residues. Supplemented by reference TRBV5-6 and TRBJ1-2, the full variable domain reads DAGVTQSPTHLIKTRGQQVTLRCSPKSGHDTVSWYQQALGQGPQFIFQYYEEEERQRGNFPDRFSGHQFPNYSSELNVNALLLGDSALYLCASSFRGLDYGYTFGSGTRLTVV.

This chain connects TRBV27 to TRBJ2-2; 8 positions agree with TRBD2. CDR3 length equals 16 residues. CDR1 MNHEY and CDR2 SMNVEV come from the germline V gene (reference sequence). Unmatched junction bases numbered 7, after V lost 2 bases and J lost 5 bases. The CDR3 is CASSLRRGDGTGELFF. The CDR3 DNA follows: TGTGCCAGCAGTTTAAGGCGGGGGGATGGGACCGGGGAGCTGTTTTTT.

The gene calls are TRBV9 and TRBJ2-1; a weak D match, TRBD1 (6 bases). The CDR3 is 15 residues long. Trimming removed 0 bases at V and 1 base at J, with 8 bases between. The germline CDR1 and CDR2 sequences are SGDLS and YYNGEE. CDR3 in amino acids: CASSVATGSYNEQFF. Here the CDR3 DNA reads TGTGCCAGCAGCGTAGCTACAGGGTCCTACAATGAGCAGTTCTTC.

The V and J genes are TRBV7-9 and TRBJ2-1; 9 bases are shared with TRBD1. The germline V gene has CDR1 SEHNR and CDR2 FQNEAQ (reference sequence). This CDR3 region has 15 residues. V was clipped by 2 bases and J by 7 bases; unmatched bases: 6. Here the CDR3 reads CASSLNGQGLNEQFF. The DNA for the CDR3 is TGTGCCAGCAGCTTAAACGGACAGGGGTTGAATGAGCAGTTCTTC.

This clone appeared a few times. CDR3 in DNA: TGTGCCAGCAGCCAGGGGTTTGGGTACGAGCAGTACTTC. Translation gives CASSQGFGYEQYF. The chain uses TRBV11-2 and TRBJ2-7, with D possibly being TRBD1 (6 bases). CDR1 and CDR2 from the germline V gene are SGHAT and FQNNGV. The V end lost 5 bases, the J end lost 4 bases, and 12 bases lay between the germline ends. The CDR3 extends over 13 amino acids.

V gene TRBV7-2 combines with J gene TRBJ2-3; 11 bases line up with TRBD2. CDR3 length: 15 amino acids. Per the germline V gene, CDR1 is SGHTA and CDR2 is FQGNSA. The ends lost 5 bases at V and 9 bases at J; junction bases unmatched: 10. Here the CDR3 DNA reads TGTGCCAGCAGCCCGGAACCACTAGCGGGAGTAACGCAGTATTTT. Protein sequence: CASSPEPLAGVTQYF.

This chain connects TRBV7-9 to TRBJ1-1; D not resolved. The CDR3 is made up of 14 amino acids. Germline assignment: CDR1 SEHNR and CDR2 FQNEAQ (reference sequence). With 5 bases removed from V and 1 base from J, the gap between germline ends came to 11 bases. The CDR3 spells CASSPNIGNTEAFF. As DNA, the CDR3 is TGTGCCAGCAGCCCTAATATTGGGAACACTGAAGCTTTCTTT.

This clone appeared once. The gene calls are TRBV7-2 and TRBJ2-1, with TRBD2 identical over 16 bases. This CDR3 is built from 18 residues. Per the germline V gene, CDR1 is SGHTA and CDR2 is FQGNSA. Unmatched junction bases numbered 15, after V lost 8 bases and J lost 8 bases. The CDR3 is CASGSTGTSGRAGDEQFF. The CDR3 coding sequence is TGTGCCAGCGGCTCCACCGGGACTAGCGGGAGGGCCGGGGATGAGCAGTTCTTC.

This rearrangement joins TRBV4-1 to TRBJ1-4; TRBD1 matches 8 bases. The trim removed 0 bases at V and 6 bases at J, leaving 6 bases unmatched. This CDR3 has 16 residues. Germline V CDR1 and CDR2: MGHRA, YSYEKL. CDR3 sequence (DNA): TGCGCCAGCAGCCAAGATCTTGGACAGGGATATGAAAAACTGTTTTTT. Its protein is CASSQDLGQGYEKLFF.

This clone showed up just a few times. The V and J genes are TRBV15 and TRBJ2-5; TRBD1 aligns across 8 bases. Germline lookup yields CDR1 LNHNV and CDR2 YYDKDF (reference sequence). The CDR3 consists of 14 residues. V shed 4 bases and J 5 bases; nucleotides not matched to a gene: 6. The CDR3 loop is CATSTRTGSETQYF. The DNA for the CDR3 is TGTGCCACCAGCACCCGGACAGGGTCGGAGACCCAGTACTTC.

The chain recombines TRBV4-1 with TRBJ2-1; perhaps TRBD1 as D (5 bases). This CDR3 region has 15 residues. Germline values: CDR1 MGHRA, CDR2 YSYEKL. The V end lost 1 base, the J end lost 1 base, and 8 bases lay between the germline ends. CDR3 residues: CASSQGGFSYNEQFF. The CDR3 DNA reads TGCGCCAGCAGCCAAGGGGGCTTTTCCTACAATGAGCAGTTCTTC.

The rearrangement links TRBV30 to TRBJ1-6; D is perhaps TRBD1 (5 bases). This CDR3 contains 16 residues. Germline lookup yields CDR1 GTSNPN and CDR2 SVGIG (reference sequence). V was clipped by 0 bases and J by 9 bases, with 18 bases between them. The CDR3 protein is CAWSVRGGRLTSPLHF. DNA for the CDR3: TGTGCCTGGAGTGTACGGGGGGGACGGCTAACTTCACCCCTCCACTTT.

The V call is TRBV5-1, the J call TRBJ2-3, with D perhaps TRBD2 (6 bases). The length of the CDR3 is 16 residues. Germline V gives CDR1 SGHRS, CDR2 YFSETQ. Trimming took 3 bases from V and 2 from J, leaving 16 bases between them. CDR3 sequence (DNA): TGCGCCAGCAGCTCCGAAGGGAGGAGGGCCACAGATACGCAGTATTTT. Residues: CASSSEGRRATDTQYF.

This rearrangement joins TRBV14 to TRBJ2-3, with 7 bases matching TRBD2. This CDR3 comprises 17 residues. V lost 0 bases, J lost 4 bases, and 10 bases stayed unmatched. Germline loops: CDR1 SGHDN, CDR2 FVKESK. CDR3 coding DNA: TGTGCCAGCAGCCAAGAGAGGCGGGGGACGGAAGCAGATACGCAGTATTTT. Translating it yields CASSQERRGTEADTQYF.

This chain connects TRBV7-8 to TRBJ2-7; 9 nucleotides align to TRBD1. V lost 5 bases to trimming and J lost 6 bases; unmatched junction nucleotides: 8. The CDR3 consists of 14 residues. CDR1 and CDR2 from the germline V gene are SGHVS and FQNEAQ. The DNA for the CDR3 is TGTGCCAGCAGCCGACCGGGACAGGGAGGCGAGCAGTACTTC. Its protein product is CASSRPGQGGEQYF.

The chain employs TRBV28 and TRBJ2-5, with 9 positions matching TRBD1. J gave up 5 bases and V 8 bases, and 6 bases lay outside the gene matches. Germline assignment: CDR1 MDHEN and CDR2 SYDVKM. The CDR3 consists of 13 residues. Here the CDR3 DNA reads TGTGCCAGCCTCGGACAGGGGCACGAGACCCAGTACTTC. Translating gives CASLGQGHETQYF.

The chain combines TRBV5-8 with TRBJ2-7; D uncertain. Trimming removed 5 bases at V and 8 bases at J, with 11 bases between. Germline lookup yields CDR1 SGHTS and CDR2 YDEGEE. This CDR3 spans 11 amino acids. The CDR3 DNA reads TGTGCCAGCAGGGAGTACCTCCAGCAGTACTTC. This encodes CASREYLQQYF.

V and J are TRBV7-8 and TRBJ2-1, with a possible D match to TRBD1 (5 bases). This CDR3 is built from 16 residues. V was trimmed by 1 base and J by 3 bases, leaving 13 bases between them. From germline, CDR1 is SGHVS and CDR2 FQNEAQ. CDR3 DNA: TGTGCCAGCAGCTTAGTGGGCCAGGGCCACTACAATGAGCAGTTCTTC. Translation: CASSLVGQGHYNEQFF.

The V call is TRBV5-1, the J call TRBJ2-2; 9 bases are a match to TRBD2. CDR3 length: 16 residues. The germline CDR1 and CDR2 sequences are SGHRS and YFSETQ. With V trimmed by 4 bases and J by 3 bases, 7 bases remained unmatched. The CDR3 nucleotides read TGCGCCAGCAGCCCGAGCGGGGGGCGCGACACCGGGGAGCTGTTTTTT. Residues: CASSPSGGRDTGELFF. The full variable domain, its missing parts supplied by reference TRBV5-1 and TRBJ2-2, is KAGVTQTPRYLIKTRGQQVTLSCSPISGHRSVSWYQQTPGQGLQFLFEYFSETQRNKGNFPGRFSGRQFSNSRSEMNVSTLELGDSALYLCASSPSGGRDTGELFFGEGSRLTVL.

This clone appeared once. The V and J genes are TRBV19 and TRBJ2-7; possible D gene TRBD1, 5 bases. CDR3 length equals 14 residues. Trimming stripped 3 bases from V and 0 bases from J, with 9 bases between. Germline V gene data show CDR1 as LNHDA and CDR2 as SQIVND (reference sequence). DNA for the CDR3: TGTGCCAGTAGTATGATGACAGACTCCTACGAGCAGTACTTC. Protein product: CASSMMTDSYEQYF. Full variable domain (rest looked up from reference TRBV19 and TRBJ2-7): DGGITQSPKYLFRKEGQNVTLSCEQNLNHDAMYWYRQDPGQGLRLIYYSQIVNDFQKGDIAEGYSVSREKKESFPLTVTSAQKNPTAFYLCASSMMTDSYEQYFGPGTRLTVT.

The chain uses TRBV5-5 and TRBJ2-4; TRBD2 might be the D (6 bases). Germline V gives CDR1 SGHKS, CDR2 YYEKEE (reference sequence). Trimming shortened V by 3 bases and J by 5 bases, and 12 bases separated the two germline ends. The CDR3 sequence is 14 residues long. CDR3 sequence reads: CASSWVGGQNIQYF. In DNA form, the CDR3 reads TGTGCCAGCAGCTGGGTGGGGGGACAAAACATTCAGTACTTC.

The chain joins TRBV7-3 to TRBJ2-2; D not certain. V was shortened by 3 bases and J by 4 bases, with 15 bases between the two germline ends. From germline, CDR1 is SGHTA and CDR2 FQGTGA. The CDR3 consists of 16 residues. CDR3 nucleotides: TGTGCCAGCAGCTTGGGCGTTGGCGTAGGCACCGGGGAGCTGTTTTTT. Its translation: CASSLGVGVGTGELFF.

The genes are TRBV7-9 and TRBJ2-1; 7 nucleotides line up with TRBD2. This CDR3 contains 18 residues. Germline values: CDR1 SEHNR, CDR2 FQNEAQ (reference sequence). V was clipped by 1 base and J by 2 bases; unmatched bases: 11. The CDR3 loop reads CASSLGRGGSGAYNEQFF. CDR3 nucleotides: TGTGCCAGCAGCTTAGGGAGGGGCGGGAGCGGCGCCTACAATGAGCAGTTCTTC.